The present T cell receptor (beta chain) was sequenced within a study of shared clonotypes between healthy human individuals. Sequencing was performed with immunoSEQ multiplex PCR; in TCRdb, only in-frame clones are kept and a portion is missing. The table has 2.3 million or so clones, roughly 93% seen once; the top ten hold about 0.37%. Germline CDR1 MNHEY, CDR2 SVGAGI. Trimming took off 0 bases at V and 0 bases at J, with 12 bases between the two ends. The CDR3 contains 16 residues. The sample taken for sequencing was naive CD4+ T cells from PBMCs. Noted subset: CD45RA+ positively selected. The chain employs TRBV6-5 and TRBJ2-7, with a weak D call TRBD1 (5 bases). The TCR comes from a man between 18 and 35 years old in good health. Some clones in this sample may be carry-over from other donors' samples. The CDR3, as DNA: TGTGCCAGCAGTTACTCGTCTCTGGGGCCCTCCTACGAGCAGTACTTC. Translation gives CASSYSSLGPSYEQYF.